This T cell receptor beta chain was sequenced for a study of CD8+ T cells in alopecia areata. Study conclusions and caveats: Especially in alopecia totalis/universalis, lesional scalp showed greater clonality than normal scalp did. Sequences from scalp samples also cover resident alphabeta T cells of normal skin.

Extracted RNA was reverse transcribed into cDNA, the sequencing template. Using immunoSEQ multiplex PCR, the repertoire was profiled, and TCRdb retains in-frame clones only, with some absent. Of about 23,000 clones in the sample, roughly 50% were seen once. Germline V gene data show CDR1 as SEHNR and CDR2 as FQNEAQ (reference sequence). Unmatched junction bases numbered 7, after V lost 5 bases and J lost 3 bases. The CDR3 has 15 amino acids. From alopecia areata patients, lesional scalp punch biopsies and peripheral blood were collected. Sorting of CD4+ and CD8+ T cells was performed on PBMCs. This clone was observed a handful of times. The antigen remains unidentified.

The chain combines TRBV7-9 with TRBJ2-5, with 9 bases identical to TRBD2. The sequence was collected from a human donor with alopecia areata. Source material: NKG2D-high CD8+ T cells sorted from blood. The CDR3 loop is CASSHRRLAEETQYF. The DNA of the CDR3 is TGTGCCAGCAGCCACCGTCGACTAGCGGAAGAGACCCAGTACTTC. The variable domain in full, completed from reference TRBV7-9 and TRBJ2-5, reads DTGVSQNPRHKITKRGQNVTFRCDPISEHNRLYWYRQTLGQGPEFLTYFQNEAQLEKSRLLSDRFSAERPKGSFSTLEIQRTEQGDSAMYLCASSHRRLAEETQYFGPGTRLLVL.